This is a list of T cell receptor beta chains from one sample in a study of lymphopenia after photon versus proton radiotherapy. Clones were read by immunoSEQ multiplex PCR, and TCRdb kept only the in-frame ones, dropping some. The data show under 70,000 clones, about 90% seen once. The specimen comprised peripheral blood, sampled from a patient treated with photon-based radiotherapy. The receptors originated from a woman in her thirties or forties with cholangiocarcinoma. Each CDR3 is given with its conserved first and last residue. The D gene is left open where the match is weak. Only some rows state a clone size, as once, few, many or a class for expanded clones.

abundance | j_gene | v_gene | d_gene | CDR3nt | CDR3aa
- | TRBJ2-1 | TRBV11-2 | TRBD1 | TGTGCCAGCAGCCCTGGGACAGTGTGGCCTTACAATGAGCAGTTCTTC | CASSPGTVWPYNEQFF
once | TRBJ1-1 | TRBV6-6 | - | TGTGCCAGCAGTTCTGACACTGAAGCTTTCTTT | CASSSDTEAFF
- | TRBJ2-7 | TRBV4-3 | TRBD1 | TGCGCCAGCAGCCAAGCCGGGACAGGGGTGTACGAGCAGTACTTC | CASSQAGTGVYEQYF
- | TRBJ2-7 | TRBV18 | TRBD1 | TGTGCCAGCTCAACCCGGAGGACAGGGTCGGACGAGCAGTACTTC | CASSTRRTGSDEQYF
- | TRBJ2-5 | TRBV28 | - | TGTGCCAGCAGTCCGGGGCATGGAGAGACCCAGTACTTC | CASSPGHGETQYF
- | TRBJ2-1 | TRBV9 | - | TGTGCCAGCAGCGTTAACCCCACGGGACGCCGGACAGATGAGCAGTTCTTC | CASSVNPTGRRTDEQFF
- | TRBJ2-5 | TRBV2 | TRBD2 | TGTGCCAGCAGCCATCGACTAGCGGGGGGGTGGCAAGAGACCCAGTACTTC | CASSHRLAGGWQETQYF
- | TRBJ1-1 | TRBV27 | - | TGTGCCAGCAGTGATCCAGACACTGAAGCTTTCTTT | CASSDPDTEAFF
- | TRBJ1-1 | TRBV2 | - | TGTGCCAGCAGTGAACGAGGCAGCATGAACACTGAAGCTTTCTTT | CASSERGSMNTEAFF
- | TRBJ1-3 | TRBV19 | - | TGTGCCAGTAGCAGGACAGCCAGTATTTCTGGAAACACCATATATTTT | CASSRTASISGNTIYF
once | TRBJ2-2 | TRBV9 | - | TGTGCCAGCAGCGTAGTTCAGGGGCCCACCGGGGAGCTGTTTTTT | CASSVVQGPTGELFF
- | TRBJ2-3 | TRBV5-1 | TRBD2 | TGCGCCAGCAGCAAAATAGCGGGGACCACAGATACGCAGTATTTT | CASSKIAGTTDTQYF
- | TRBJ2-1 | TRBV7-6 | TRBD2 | TGTGCCAGCAGCGCTGGGACTAGCGGGAGGGCCGGGGATGAGCAGTTCTTC | CASSAGTSGRAGDEQFF
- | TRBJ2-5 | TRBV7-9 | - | TGTGCCAGCAGCTTAGCGGGTGAGAATTACCAAGAGACCCAGTACTTC | CASSLAGENYQETQYF
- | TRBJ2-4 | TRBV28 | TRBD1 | TGTGCCAGCAGTCCGGGACAGCCAGCCAAAAACATTCAGTACTTC | CASSPGQPAKNIQYF
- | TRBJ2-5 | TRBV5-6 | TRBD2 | TGTGCCAGCAGCCCCGGGACTAGAGGCGCAGAGACCCAGTACTTC | CASSPGTRGAETQYF
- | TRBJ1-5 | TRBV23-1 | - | TGCGCCAGCACCACATTCCGGCATCCTCATAGCAATCAGCCCCAGCATTTT | CASTTFRHPHSNQPQHF
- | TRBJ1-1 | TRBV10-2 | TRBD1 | TGCGCCAGCGGACAGGGCAACACTGAAGCTTTCTTT | CASGQGNTEAFF
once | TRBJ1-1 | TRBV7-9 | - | TGTGCCAGCAGCCCAAGGGCGGGGGGCACTGAAGCTTTCTTT | CASSPRAGGTEAFF
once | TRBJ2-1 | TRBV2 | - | TGTGCCGGAGCACTGGGGCGCCCCTCCTACAATGAGCAGTTCTTC | CAGALGRPSYNEQFF
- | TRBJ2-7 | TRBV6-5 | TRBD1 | TGTGCCACACGACAGGGGGGAGCCTACGAGCAGTACTTC | CATRQGGAYEQYF
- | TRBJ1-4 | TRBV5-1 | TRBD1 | TGCGCCAGCAGCTTAGGAACAGGGGTGCCTGAAAAACTGTTTTTT | CASSLGTGVPEKLFF
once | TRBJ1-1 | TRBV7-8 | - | TGTGCCAGCAGCTTATCGAGGGAAAACACTGAAGCTTTCTTT | CASSLSRENTEAFF
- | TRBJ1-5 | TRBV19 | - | TGTGCCAGTACCTCTGAAGCCAGGGGCGTTAGCAATCAGCCCCAGCATTTT | CASTSEARGVSNQPQHF
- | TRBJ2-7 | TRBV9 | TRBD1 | TGTGCCAGCAGCCGACAGGGGTTCGAGCAGTACTTC | CASSRQGFEQYF
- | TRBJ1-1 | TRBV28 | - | TGTGCCAGCAGTTTACCCCTAGATGGGATCGCTTTCTTT | CASSLPLDGIAFF
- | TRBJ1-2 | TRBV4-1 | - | TGCGCCAGCAGCCCCGAAGGGGAGGGGGGAAGCTACACCTTC | CASSPEGEGGSYTF
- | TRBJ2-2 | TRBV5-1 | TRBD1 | TGCGCCAGCAGCTTGGTACAGGGGGCCGCCGGGGAGCTGTTTTTT | CASSLVQGAAGELFF
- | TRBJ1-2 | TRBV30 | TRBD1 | TGTGCCTGGAGATCAGGGGGCGGTAGGAATGGCTACACCTTC | CAWRSGGGRNGYTF
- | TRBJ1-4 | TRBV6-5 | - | TGTGCCAGTAGTGACGGGGGGAAAGGAGAAAAACTGTTTTTT | CASSDGGKGEKLFF